One sample yielded the 10 T cell receptor beta chains listed below, sequenced in a study of response to subunit inactivated influenza vaccine. One entry per CDR3 protein, called by TCRdb with MiXCR from the RT-PCR reads. The sample lists 300,000 to 350,000 distinct CDR3 sequences, about a fifth seen once, with 10% in the top ten. The source was PBMCs from blood, collected 21 months after vaccination. These receptors all stem from a man aged 50-75 years who received an inactivated influenza vaccine.

The V call is TRBV4-3, the J call TRBJ1-1; D possibly corresponds to TRBD1 (5 bases). This CDR3 spans 16 amino acids. Germline CDR1 and CDR2: LGHNA and YSLEER. With 0 bases removed from V and 4 bases from J, the gap between germline ends came to 15 bases. CDR3 residues: CASSQDRPGRATEAFF. CDR3 nucleotide sequence: TGCGCCAGCAGCCAAGATCGGCCAGGGAGGGCCACTGAAGCTTTCTTT.

The CDR3 spells CASSVATGTQGVKNIQYF. DNA of the CDR3: TGTGCCAGCAGCGTAGCTACAGGGACCCAGGGAGTCAAAAACATTCAGTACTTC. V gene TRBV9 combines with J gene TRBJ2-4, with a tentative D call TRBD1 (6 bases). Germline V gene data show CDR1 as SGDLS and CDR2 as YYNGEE. The CDR3 loop spans 18 amino acids. Trimming left V 0 bases short and J 3 bases short, with 19 bases between.

This clonotype was seen more than once but under ten times. The chain recombines TRBV27 with TRBJ1-4, with 7 nucleotides matching TRBD1. The germline gives CDR1 MNHEY, CDR2 SMNVEV (reference sequence). The CDR3 sequence is 16 residues long. The ends lost 5 bases at V and 2 bases at J; junction bases unmatched: 8. The CDR3 region is CASSRGVRGTNEKLFF. In nucleotides, the CDR3 is TGTGCCAGCAGTCGTGGGGTCAGGGGGACTAATGAAAAACTGTTTTTT.

The J gene is TRBJ2-1, the V gene TRBV6-1; 9 nucleotides match TRBD2. CDR1 MNHNS and CDR2 SASEGT come from the germline V gene. The CDR3 spans 15 residues. V lost 2 bases and J lost 4; bases outside the gene matches: 3. The CDR3 is CASSELAGSYNEQFF. CDR3 nucleotides: TGTGCCAGCAGTGAACTAGCGGGATCGTACAATGAGCAGTTCTTC.

This chain connects TRBV6-5 to TRBJ2-3; the match to TRBD2 covers 8 bases. CDR3 length: 17 amino acids. Germline values: CDR1 MNHEY, CDR2 SVGAGI. The V segment lost 4 bases and the J segment 2 bases; nucleotides outside the gene matches: 11. In DNA, the CDR3 is TGTGCCAGCAGTTCCTACCCCCCGGGGGGGCACACAGATACGCAGTATTTT. Translating gives CASSSYPPGGHTDTQYF.

This clonotype was counted only a few times. The V gene is TRBV5-6, the J gene TRBJ2-2; D might be TRBD2 (5 bases). Germline assignment: CDR1 SGHDT and CDR2 YYEEEE. Trimming took 1 base from V and 5 from J, leaving 12 bases between them. The length of the CDR3 is 15 residues. The CDR3 is CASSLRLYKTGELFF. The CDR3 coding sequence is TGTGCCAGCAGCTTGAGACTATACAAAACCGGGGAGCTGTTTTTT.

This clonotype was seen a handful of times. The gene calls are TRBV27 and TRBJ2-1; no firm D call. In germline, CDR1 is MNHEY, CDR2 SMNVEV (reference sequence). The CDR3 has 15 amino acids. The V end lost 3 bases, the J end lost 0 bases, and 9 bases lay between the germline ends. In DNA, the CDR3 is TGTGCCAGCAGTTTGACTGGGGACTCCTACAATGAGCAGTTCTTC. Amino acids: CASSLTGDSYNEQFF.

The table lists this clonotype with a few counts. This sequence joins TRBV6-2 or TRBV6-3 and TRBJ1-2, with D unclear. CDR3 size: 13 residues. Germline V gene lookup returns CDR1 MNHEY and CDR2 SVGEGT. V was shortened by 3 bases and J by 2 bases, with 7 bases between the two germline ends. This chain's CDR3 is CASSYKINYGYTF. CDR3 nucleotide sequence: TGTGCCAGCAGTTATAAGATAAACTATGGCTACACCTTC.

The sample holds a few counts of this clonotype. The chain combines TRBV7-8 with TRBJ2-7; 8 bases line up with TRBD2. With 5 bases clipped from V and 5 bases from J, the junction kept 8 bases outside the gene matches. Germline-derived CDR1 and CDR2 are SGHVS and FQNEAQ. This CDR3 comprises 14 residues. The DNA of the CDR3 is TGTGCCAGCAGCGAGGGACTAGTCGGCCACGAGCAGTACTTC. It specifies CASSEGLVGHEQYF.

This clonotype was observed a handful of times. The V call is TRBV6-5, the J call TRBJ2-1; D is unresolved. Germline CDR1 reads MNHEY; CDR2 reads SVGAGI. V was clipped by 3 bases and J by 7 bases, with 7 bases between them. This CDR3 is built from 12 residues. The CDR3 region has the DNA TGTGCCAGCAGTTATCTGGGTAATGAGCAGTTCTTC. Translating gives CASSYLGNEQFF.